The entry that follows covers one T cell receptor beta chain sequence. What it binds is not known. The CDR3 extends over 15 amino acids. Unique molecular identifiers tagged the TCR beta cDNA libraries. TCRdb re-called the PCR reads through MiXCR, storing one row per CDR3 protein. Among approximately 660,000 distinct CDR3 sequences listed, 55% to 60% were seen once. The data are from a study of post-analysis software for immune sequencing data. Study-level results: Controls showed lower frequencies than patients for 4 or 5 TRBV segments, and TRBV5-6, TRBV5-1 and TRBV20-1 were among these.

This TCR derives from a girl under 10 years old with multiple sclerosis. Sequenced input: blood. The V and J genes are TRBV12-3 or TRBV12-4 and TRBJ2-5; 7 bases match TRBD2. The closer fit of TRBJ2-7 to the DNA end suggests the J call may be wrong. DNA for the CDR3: TGTGCCAGCAGTCCCTACACTAGCGACCCCTACGAGCAGTACTTC. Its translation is CASSPYTSDPYEQYF.